Listed below are T cell receptor beta chains from one sample, sequenced in a study of post-analysis software for immune sequencing data. TCRdb re-called the PCR reads through MiXCR, storing one row per CDR3 protein. In the table there are about 570,000 distinct CDR3 sequences, less than 40% of which are singletons. The material sequenced was blood. Source of these receptors: a girl aged 2 to 17 with multiple sclerosis. Each CDR3 is given with its conserved first and last residue. Each record gives: clone size, V gene, D gene, J gene, CDR3 DNA, CDR3 protein. The D gene is left open where the match is weak. Not every row has a clone size; where given, it reads once, few, many or a size class.

few	TRBV9	.	TRBJ1-5	TGTGCCAGCAGTCCAGGGACGTCACAGCCCCAGCATTTT	CASSPGTSQPQHF
.	TRBV3-1	.	TRBJ2-2	TGTGCCAGCAGCTTGGACTCGGGCACCGGGGAGCTGTTTTTT	CASSLDSGTGELFF
few	TRBV20-1	.	TRBJ2-3	TGCAGTGCTGATACGCCGGGCCGCGGACCAGATACGCAGTATTTT	CSADTPGRGPDTQYF
.	TRBV6-1	.	TRBJ1-2	TGTGCCAGCAGGATCCTCCGTTCTAACTATGGCTACACCTTC	CASRILRSNYGYTF
.	TRBV7-9	TRBD1	TRBJ1-2	TGTGCCAGCACCTCAATCGCAGCCCAACAGGGGGCGTATCTTTTGTATGGCTACACCTTC	CASTSIAAQQGAYLLYGYTF
.	TRBV20-1	.	TRBJ2-6	TGCAGTGCACCTTACTCTGGGGCCAACGTCCTGACTTTC	CSAPYSGANVLTF
few	TRBV10-2	TRBD1	TRBJ2-1	TGCGCCACCAAAGGGGGGACAGGGCCGAGCTCCTACAATGAGCAGTTCTTC	CATKGGTGPSSYNEQFF
.	TRBV4-2	.	TRBJ1-1	TGTGCCAGCAGCCAAGCTATCATGAACACTGAAGCTTTCTTT	CASSQAIMNTEAFF
once	TRBV28	TRBD2	TRBJ2-7	TGTGCCAGCAGTTTGGGTAGGCTAGCGGGGGGGCGACGCTCCTACAATGAGCAGTACTTC	CASSLGRLAGGRRSYNEQYF
.	TRBV10-3	.	TRBJ2-4	TGTGCCATCAGTGAGGGGGACACCTCTGGGAACATTCAGTACTTC	CAISEGDTSGNIQYF
.	TRBV20-1	.	TRBJ2-5	TGCAGTTCTCAGGGGCACCAAGAGACCCAGTACTTC	CSSQGHQETQYF
.	TRBV15	TRBD1	TRBJ1-5	TGTGCCACCAGCAGAGACGGACAGGCGGGCCGGCCCCAGCATTTT	CATSRDGQAGRPQHF
.	TRBV16	.	TRBJ1-1	TGTGCCAGCAGCCAACGTCAGGACACTGAAGCTTTCTTT	CASSQRQDTEAFF
.	TRBV20-1	TRBD2	TRBJ2-5	TGCAGTGCACCAGAGACTAGCGGGGGTCAAGAGACCCAGTACTTC	CSAPETSGGQETQYF
.	TRBV6-2/TRBV6-3	.	TRBJ2-7	TGTGCCAGCAGTTTCGGACGGCTATCCTACGAGCAGTACTTC	CASSFGRLSYEQYF
few	TRBV7-6	.	TRBJ2-3	TGTGCCAGCAGCTTAGGTGGCAGGTTAGATGATACGCAGTATTTT	CASSLGGRLDDTQYF
.	TRBV20-1	TRBD2	TRBJ2-1	TGCAGTGCTAGCTCAGTAGCGGGGGCCGAGTACAATGAGCAGTTCTTC	CSASSVAGAEYNEQFF
.	TRBV3-1	.	TRBJ1-1	TGTGCCAGCAGCCAAGTCTCTGAAGCTTTCTTT	CASSQVSEAFF
few	TRBV20-1	.	TRBJ2-7	TGCAGTGCTAGAGCTGGGCCGGGCGAGCAGTACTTC	CSARAGPGEQYF
few	TRBV12-3/TRBV12-4	.	TRBJ2-5	TGTGCCAGCAGTTTGGGGGGTGAAAGAGAGACCCAGTACTTC	CASSLGGERETQYF
once	TRBV12-3/TRBV12-4	.	TRBJ1-1	TGTGCCAGCAGACGGACGGTTGGTGACCCTGAAGCTTTCTTT	CASRRTVGDPEAFF
.	TRBV12-3/TRBV12-4	TRBD1	TRBJ1-5	TGTGCCAGCAGGTTGACAGGGGGAGGTCAGCCCCAGCATTTT	CASRLTGGGQPQHF
.	TRBV12-3/TRBV12-4	.	TRBJ2-1	TGTGCCAGCAGTTTTAGTACCGAGCAGTTCTTC	CASSFSTEQFF
.	TRBV6-1	.	TRBJ1-5	TGTGCCAGCAGTGATCTGGGGTCGGGTGATCAGCCCCAGCATTTT	CASSDLGSGDQPQHF
once	TRBV7-9	.	TRBJ1-2	TGTGCCAGCAGCTTGCAGGACTTCTATGGCTACACCTTC	CASSLQDFYGYTF
.	TRBV4-1	.	TRBJ2-1	TGCGCCAGCAGCCAGGGAGGGGGTTGGGATGAGCAGTTCTTC	CASSQGGGWDEQFF
.	TRBV11-2	.	TRBJ1-1	TGTGCCAGCAGCTATCAGGAAGCCCGGAACACTGAAGCTTTCTTT	CASSYQEARNTEAFF
.	TRBV10-3	.	TRBJ2-5	TGTGCCATCAGTGGTGAAGAGACCCAGTACTTC	CAISGEETQYF
few	TRBV18	TRBD1	TRBJ2-6	TGTGCCAGCTCACCGACAGGGGGAACCGGGGCCAACGTCCTGACTTTC	CASSPTGGTGANVLTF
.	TRBV20-1	TRBD2	TRBJ2-1	TGCAGTGCTCCCTTAAGCGGGGGGTCGAATGAGCAGTTCTTC	CSAPLSGGSNEQFF
.	TRBV5-4	TRBD1	TRBJ1-1	TGTGCCAGCAGCTCGAGACCGGGACAGGGAAACACTGAAGCTTTCTTT	CASSSRPGQGNTEAFF
.	TRBV20-1	.	TRBJ2-2	TGCAGTGCCCTACAGGGGAACACCGGGGAGCTGTTTTTT	CSALQGNTGELFF
.	TRBV7-8	.	TRBJ2-3	TGTGCCAGCAGCTTCGAGGGGCCGGCAGATACGCAGTATTTT	CASSFEGPADTQYF
few	TRBV2	.	TRBJ2-7	TGTGCCAGCACCAAGGCGTCCTACGAGCAGTACTTC	CASTKASYEQYF
.	TRBV3-1	.	TRBJ2-7	TGTGCCAGCAGCCAAGTGTCAGGGACAACCTACGAGCAGTACTTC	CASSQVSGTTYEQYF
.	TRBV28	.	TRBJ1-2	TGTGCCAGCAGCTCCGCCTGGACAGCGACCGACCTGGTGGCCTCTAACTATGGCTACACCTTC	CASSSAWTATDLVASNYGYTF
.	TRBV12-3/TRBV12-4	.	TRBJ1-5	TGTGCCAGCAGTCCCCAGGTCAGGGGAGTTGATCAGCCCCAGCATTTT	CASSPQVRGVDQPQHF
.	TRBV3-1	TRBD1	TRBJ1-1	TGTGCCAGCAGCGCACGACAGGGGGTGACTGAAGCTTTCTTT	CASSARQGVTEAFF
.	TRBV12-5	.	TRBJ2-5	TGTGCTAGTGGCTTCGGACAGTCCTCCCAAGAGACCCAGTACTTC	CASGFGQSSQETQYF
.	TRBV20-1	.	TRBJ2-1	TGCAGTGCTAGAGATCGTCTTCACTACAATGAGCAGTTCTTC	CSARDRLHYNEQFF
few	TRBV13	.	TRBJ2-2	TGTGCCAGCAGCGCAATTACCGGGGAGCTGTTTTTT	CASSAITGELFF